The clone carrying this T cell receptor (beta chain) has ten or more counts. What it recognizes is unknown. This entry is derived from a study of CD8 T cells in ankylosing spondylitis. TCRdb fed the 5' RACE reads into MiXCR, producing one record per CDR3 protein. The sample contains about 360,000 distinct CDR3 sequences, roughly 20% of which appear only once. The study, taken as a whole, reports: Matched synovial fluid from ankylosing spondylitis patients was reported to be enriched for disease-linked clones. Ankylosing spondylitis blood appeared to be characterized by a TCR beta motif of under 10 highly homologous variants.

V lost 5 bases, J lost 2 bases, and 7 bases lay in between. The CDR3 covers 14 residues. What was sequenced was blood, either unsorted or a sorted T cell fraction (not recorded which). This sequence was found in a male donor with ankylosing spondylitis or in good health (not recorded which). The rearrangement joins TRBV12-3 or TRBV12-4 to TRBJ2-6, with D perhaps TRBD1 (5 bases). Written as DNA, the CDR3 is TGTGCCAGCAGTCCAGGGACTGGGGCCAACGTCCTGACTTTC. As protein: CASSPGTGANVLTF.